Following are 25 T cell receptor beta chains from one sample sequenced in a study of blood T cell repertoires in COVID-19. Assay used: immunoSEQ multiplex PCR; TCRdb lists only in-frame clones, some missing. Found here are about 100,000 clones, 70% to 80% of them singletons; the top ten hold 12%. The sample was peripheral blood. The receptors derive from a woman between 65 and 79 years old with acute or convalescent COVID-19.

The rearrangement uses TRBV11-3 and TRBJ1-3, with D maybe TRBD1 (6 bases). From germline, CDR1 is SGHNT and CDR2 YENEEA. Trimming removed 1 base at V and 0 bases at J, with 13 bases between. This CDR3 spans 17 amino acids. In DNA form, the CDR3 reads TGTGCCAGCAGCTTAGGAGTGGACAGAAGCTCTGGAAACACCATATATTTT. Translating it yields CASSLGVDRSSGNTIYF.

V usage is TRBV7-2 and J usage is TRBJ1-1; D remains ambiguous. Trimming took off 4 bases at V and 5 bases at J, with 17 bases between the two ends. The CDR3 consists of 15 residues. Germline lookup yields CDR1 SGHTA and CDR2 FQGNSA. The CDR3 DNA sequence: TGTGCCAGCAGCTCAGAGGGCATCCTAGTGACTGAAGCTTTCTTT. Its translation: CASSSEGILVTEAFF. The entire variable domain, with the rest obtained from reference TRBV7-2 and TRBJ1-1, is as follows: GAGVSQSPSNKVTEKGKDVELRCDPISGHTALYWYRQSLGQGLEFLIYFQGNSAPDKSGLPSDRFSAERTGGSVSTLTIQRTQQEDSAVYLCASSSEGILVTEAFFGQGTRLTVV.

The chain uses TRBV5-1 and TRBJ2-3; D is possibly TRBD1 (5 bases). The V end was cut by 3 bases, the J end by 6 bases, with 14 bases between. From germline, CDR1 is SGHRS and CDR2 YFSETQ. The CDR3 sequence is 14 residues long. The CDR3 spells CASSYLRAMDTQYF. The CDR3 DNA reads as TGCGCCAGCAGCTACCTCAGGGCAATGGATACGCAGTATTTT.

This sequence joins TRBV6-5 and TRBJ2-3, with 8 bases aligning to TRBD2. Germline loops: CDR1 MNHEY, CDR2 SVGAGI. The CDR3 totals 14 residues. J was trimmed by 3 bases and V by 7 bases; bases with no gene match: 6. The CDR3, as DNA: TGTGCCAGCACGAAAGCGGGGGAAACAGATACGCAGTATTTT. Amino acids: CASTKAGETDTQYF.

CDR3 nucleotide sequence: TGCGCCAGCAGCCCGGGAGGAACCACTTTCTATGGCTACACCTTC. Translation: CASSPGGTTFYGYTF. The chain couples TRBV5-1 to TRBJ1-2, with D unresolved. CDR3 size: 15 residues. V was pared by 4 bases and J by 4 bases, with 17 bases between. The V gene's germline CDR1 is SGHRS and CDR2 YFSETQ.

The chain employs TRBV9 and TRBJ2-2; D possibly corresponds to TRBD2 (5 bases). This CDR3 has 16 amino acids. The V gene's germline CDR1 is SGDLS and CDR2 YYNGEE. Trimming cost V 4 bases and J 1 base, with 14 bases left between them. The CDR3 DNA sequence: TGTGCCAGCAGCCCATTCGGAGGATTGAACACCGGGGAGCTGTTTTTT. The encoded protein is CASSPFGGLNTGELFF.

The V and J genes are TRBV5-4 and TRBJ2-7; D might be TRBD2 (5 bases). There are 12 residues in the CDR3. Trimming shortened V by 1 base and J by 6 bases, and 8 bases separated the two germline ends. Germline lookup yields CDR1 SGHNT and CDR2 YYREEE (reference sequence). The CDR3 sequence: CASSLSGVEQYF. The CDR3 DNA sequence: TGTGCCAGCAGCTTGTCCGGGGTCGAGCAGTACTTC.

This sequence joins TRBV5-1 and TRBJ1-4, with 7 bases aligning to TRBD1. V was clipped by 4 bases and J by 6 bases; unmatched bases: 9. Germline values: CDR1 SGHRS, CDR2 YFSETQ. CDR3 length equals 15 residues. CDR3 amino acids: CASSLTGNLHEKLFF. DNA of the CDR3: TGCGCCAGCAGCCTGACAGGGAATCTTCATGAAAAACTGTTTTTT.

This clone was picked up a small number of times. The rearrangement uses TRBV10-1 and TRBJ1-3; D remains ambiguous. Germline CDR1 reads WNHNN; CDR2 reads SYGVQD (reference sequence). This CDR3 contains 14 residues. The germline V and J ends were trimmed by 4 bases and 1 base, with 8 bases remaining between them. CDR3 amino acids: CASSGTGSGNTIYF. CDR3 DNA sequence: TGCGCCAGCAGTGGGACGGGGTCTGGAAACACCATATATTTT.

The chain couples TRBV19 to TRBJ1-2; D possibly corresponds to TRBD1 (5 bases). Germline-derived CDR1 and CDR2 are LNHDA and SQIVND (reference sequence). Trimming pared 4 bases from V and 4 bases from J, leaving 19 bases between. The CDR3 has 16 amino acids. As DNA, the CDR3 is TGTGCCAGTAGTAAGGACCACAGACAGACAAGCTATGGCTACACCTTC. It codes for CASSKDHRQTSYGYTF.

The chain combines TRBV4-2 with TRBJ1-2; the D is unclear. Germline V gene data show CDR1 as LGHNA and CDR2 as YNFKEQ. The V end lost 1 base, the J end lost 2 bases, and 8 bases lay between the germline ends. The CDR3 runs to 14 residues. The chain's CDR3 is CASSQVLENYGYTF. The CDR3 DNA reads TGTGCCAGCAGCCAAGTTTTAGAGAACTATGGCTACACCTTC.

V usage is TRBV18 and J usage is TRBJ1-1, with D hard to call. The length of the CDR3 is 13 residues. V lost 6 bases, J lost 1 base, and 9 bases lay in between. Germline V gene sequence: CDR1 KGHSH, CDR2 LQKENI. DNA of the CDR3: TGTGCCAGCTCGGGAGGCCGGAACACTGAAGCTTTCTTT. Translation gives CASSGGRNTEAFF.

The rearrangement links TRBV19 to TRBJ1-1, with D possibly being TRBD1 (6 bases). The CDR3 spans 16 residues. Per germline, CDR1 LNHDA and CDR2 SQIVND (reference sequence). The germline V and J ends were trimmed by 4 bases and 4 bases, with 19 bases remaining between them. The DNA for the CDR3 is TGTGCCAGTAGTACCAGGTTCAGGGGCGGCGGCACTGAAGCTTTCTTT. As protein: CASSTRFRGGGTEAFF. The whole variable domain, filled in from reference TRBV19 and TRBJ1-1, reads DGGITQSPKYLFRKEGQNVTLSCEQNLNHDAMYWYRQDPGQGLRLIYYSQIVNDFQKGDIAEGYSVSREKKESFPLTVTSAQKNPTAFYLCASSTRFRGGGTEAFFGQGTRLTVV.

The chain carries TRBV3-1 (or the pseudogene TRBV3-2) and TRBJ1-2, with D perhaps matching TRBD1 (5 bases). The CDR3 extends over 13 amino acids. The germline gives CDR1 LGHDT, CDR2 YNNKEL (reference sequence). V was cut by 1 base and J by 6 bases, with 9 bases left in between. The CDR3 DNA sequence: TGTGCCAGCAGCCAAGCGGGGGGGGATGGCTACACCTTC. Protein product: CASSQAGGDGYTF.

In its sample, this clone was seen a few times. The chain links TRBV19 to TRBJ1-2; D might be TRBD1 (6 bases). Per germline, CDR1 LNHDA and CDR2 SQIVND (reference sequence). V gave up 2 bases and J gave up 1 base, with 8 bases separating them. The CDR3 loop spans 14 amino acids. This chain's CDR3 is CASSIRDNNYGYTF. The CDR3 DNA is TGTGCCAGTAGTATAAGGGACAATAACTATGGCTACACCTTC.

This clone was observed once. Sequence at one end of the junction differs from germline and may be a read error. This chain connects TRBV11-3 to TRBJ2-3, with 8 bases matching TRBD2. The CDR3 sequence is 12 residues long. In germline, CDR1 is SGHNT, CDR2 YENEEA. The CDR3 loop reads CASSPTGGSMHF. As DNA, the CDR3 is TGTGCCAGCAGCCCCACGGGGGGGAGCATGCATTTT.

The CDR3 spells CASSRDRPSTDTQYF. The CDR3 DNA reads TGCGCCAGCAGCCGGGACAGACCTAGCACAGATACGCAGTATTTT. The rearrangement uses TRBV5-1 and TRBJ2-3; 7 bases match TRBD1. J gave up 0 bases and V 4 bases, and 5 bases lay outside the gene matches. Germline V CDR1 and CDR2: SGHRS, YFSETQ. The CDR3 has 15 amino acids.

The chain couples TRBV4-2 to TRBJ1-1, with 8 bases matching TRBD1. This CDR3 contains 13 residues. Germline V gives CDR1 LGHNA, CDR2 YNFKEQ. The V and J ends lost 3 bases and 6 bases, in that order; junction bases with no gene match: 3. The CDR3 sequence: CASSQRQGPEAFF. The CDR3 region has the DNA TGTGCCAGCAGCCAGAGACAGGGGCCTGAAGCTTTCTTT.

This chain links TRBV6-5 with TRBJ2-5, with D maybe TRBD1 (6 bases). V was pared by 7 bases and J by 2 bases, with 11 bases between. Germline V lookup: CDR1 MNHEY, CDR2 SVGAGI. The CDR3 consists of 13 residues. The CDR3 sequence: CASNGQPQETQYF. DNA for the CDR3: TGTGCCAGCAATGGACAGCCGCAAGAGACCCAGTACTTC.

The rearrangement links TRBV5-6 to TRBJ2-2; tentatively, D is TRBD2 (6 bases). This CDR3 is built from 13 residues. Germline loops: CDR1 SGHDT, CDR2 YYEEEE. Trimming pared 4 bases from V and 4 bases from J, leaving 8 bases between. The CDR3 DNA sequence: TGTGCCAGCAGCGCGGGGCCCACCGGGGAGCTGTTTTTT. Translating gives CASSAGPTGELFF.

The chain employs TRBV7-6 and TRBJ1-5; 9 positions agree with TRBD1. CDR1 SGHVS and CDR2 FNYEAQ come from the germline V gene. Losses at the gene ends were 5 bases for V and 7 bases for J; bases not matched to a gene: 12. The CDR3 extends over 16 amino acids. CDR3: CASSLGPGQGWQPQHF. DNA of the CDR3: TGTGCCAGCAGCCTAGGACCGGGACAGGGTTGGCAGCCCCAGCATTTT.

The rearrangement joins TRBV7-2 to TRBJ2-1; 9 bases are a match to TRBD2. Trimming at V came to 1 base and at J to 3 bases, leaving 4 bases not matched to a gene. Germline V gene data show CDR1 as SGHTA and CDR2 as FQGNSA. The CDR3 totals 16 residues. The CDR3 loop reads CASSLGGGGYYNEQFF. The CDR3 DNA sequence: TGTGCCAGCAGCTTAGGCGGGGGGGGATACTACAATGAGCAGTTCTTC.

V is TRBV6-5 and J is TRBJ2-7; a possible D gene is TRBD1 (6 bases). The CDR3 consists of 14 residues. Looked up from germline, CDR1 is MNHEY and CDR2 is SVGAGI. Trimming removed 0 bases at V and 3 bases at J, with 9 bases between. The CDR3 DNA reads TGTGCCAGCAGTTACTCGGGGACAATCTACGAGCAGTACTTC. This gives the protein CASSYSGTIYEQYF.

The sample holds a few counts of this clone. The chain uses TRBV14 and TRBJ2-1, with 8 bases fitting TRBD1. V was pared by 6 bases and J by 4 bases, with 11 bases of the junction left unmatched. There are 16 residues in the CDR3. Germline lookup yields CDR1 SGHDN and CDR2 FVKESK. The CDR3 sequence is CASSRTGTGHYNEQFF. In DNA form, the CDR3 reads TGTGCCAGCAGTCGGACCGGGACAGGACATTACAATGAGCAGTTCTTC. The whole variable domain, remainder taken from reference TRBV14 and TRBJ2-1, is EAGVTQFPSHSVIEKGQTVTLRCDPISGHDNLYWYRRVMGKEIKFLLHFVKESKQDESGMPNNRFLAERTGGTYSTLKVQPAELEDSGVYFCASSRTGTGHYNEQFFGPGTRLTVL.

CDR3 loop: CASGPGGAGRGYTF. CDR3 bases: TGTGCCAGCGGCCCCGGGGGAGCGGGTCGGGGCTACACCTTC. This chain uses TRBV2 with TRBJ1-2; perhaps TRBD1 as D (5 bases). There are 14 residues in the CDR3. V dropped 8 bases and J dropped 8 bases, with 21 bases sitting between them. Germline V gene lookup returns CDR1 SNHLY and CDR2 FYNNEI. The whole variable domain, filled in from reference TRBV2 and TRBJ1-2, reads EPEVTQTPSHQVTQMGQEVILRCVPISNHLYFYWYRQILGQKVEFLVSFYNNEISEKSEIFDDQFSVERPDGSNFTLKIRSTKLEDSAMYFCASGPGGAGRGYTFGSGTRLTVV.